The next 32 T cell receptor beta chains were all read from a single sample in a study of CD8+ T cells in alopecia areata. This sample's treatment: oral pan-JAK inhibitor, 5-10 mg twice daily. RNA, once extracted, was reverse transcribed into cDNA for use as the sequencing template. TCRdb keeps only in-frame clones here, not all; method: immunoSEQ multiplex PCR. The repertoire has hundreds of thousands of clones, roughly 60% of them found once; the top ten carry around 0.92%. The specimen comprised CD4+ T cells sorted from blood, sampled at approximately week 51, from a patient treated with tofacitinib. These receptors came from a human donor with alopecia areata.

The J gene is TRBJ2-1, the V gene TRBV5-1, with D perhaps given as TRBD1 or TRBD2 (6 bases each). The V gene lost 0 bases and the J gene lost 3 bases, with 13 bases spanning the gap. Germline CDR1 and CDR2: SGHRS and YFSETQ. The CDR3 is 16 amino acids. The CDR3 nucleotides read TGCGCCAGCAGCTTGGTGCGGGACAAGCGCTACAATGAGCAGTTCTTC. Its translation: CASSLVRDKRYNEQFF.

A few counts support this clone. At one boundary the junction diverges from the germline segment, which might be a read error. The chain uses TRBV7-7 and TRBJ2-5, with 9 bases identical to TRBD2. The CDR3 has 14 amino acids. Germline CDR1 is SSHAT and CDR2 is FNYEAQ (reference sequence). The CDR3 DNA follows: TGTGCTAGCAGCCCAGGGACTAGCCGAGAGACCCAGTACTTC. It codes for CASSPGTSRETQYF.

The CDR3 sequence: CASRRDGNYGYTF. DNA of the CDR3: TGTGCCTCCCGCCGAGACGGTAACTATGGCTACACCTTC. The V and J genes are TRBV9 and TRBJ1-2; D uncertain. Germline V gene sequence: CDR1 SGDLS, CDR2 YYNGEE. The ends were cut back, 10 bases at V and 1 base at J, with 14 bases in the middle. This CDR3 has 13 amino acids. The full variable domain, rest sourced from reference TRBV9 and TRBJ1-2, is DSGVTQTPKHLITATGQRVTLRCSPRSGDLSVYWYQQSLDQGLQFLIQYYNGEERAKGNILERFSAQQFPDLHSELNLSSLELGDSALYFCASRRDGNYGYTFGSGTRLTVV.

The V call is TRBV25-1, the J call TRBJ2-3; 7 bases line up with TRBD1. The CDR3 length is 15 residues. The germline V gene has CDR1 MGHDK and CDR2 SYGVNS. J lost 0 bases, V lost 2 bases, and 2 bases had no gene match. As DNA, the CDR3 is TGTGCCAGCAGTGAAGAGGGGGCTAGCACAGATACGCAGTATTTT. It is translated as CASSEEGASTDTQYF.

In its sample, this clone was seen a few times. The sample contains more than one DNA sequence encoding this CDR3. This sequence joins TRBV29-1 and TRBJ2-7; D assignment may be TRBD1 or TRBD2 (5 bases each). CDR1 and CDR2 (germline): SQVTM, ANQGSEA. The CDR3 sequence is 12 residues long. For the CDR3, the DNA is TGCAGTTTCAAGCCAGGGACCCACGAGCAGTACTTC. Protein: CSFKPGTHEQYF.

V usage is TRBV13 and J usage is TRBJ1-2; a weak D match, TRBD1 (5 bases). Deletions cut 0 bases from V and 4 bases from J, with 6 bases between. CDR1 and CDR2 from the germline V gene are PRHDT and FYEKMQ (reference sequence). The CDR3 consists of 13 residues. Here the CDR3 reads CASSLGQGYGYTF. The CDR3 DNA follows: TGTGCCAGCAGCTTAGGCCAGGGCTATGGCTACACCTTC.

This clone was seen only a few times. This chain uses TRBV19 with TRBJ1-1; no reliable D call. Trimming removed 5 bases from V and 1 base from J, with 14 bases in between. The V gene's germline CDR1 is LNHDA and CDR2 SQIVND (reference sequence). This CDR3 is built from 15 residues. The CDR3 DNA is TGTGCCAGTAGTCTGACGTATAATCCGAACACTGAAGCTTTCTTT. This encodes CASSLTYNPNTEAFF.

The CDR3 region has the DNA TGTGCCACCTCGGGGGGGGAATGGGGTAGTCAAGAGACCCAGTACTTC. This gives the protein CATSGGEWGSQETQYF. The genes are TRBV7-2 and TRBJ2-5, with 8 bases identical to TRBD2. V shed 10 bases and J 2 bases; nucleotides not matched to a gene: 15. From germline, CDR1 is SGHTA and CDR2 FQGNSA. This CDR3 contains 16 residues.

The chain has TRBV18 and TRBJ2-7, with TRBD1 identical over 10 bases. Germline CDR1 KGHSH, CDR2 LQKENI. The CDR3 contains 15 residues. Losses at the gene ends were 0 bases for V and 1 base for J; bases not matched to a gene: 0. The CDR3 loop is CASSPPDRGSYEQYF. CDR3 DNA sequence: TGTGCCAGCTCACCACCGGACAGGGGGTCCTACGAGCAGTACTTC.

This clone has more than one count but fewer than ten. The CDR3 spells CASSPLVGSYEQYF. DNA for the CDR3: TGTGCCAGCAGCCCACTAGTTGGGTCCTACGAGCAGTACTTC. This chain links TRBV7-6 with TRBJ2-7; D might be TRBD2 (5 bases). The CDR3 extends over 14 amino acids. The V end lost 5 bases, the J end lost 1 base, and 12 bases lay between the germline ends. Germline V gives CDR1 SGHVS, CDR2 FNYEAQ.

V gene TRBV2 combines with J gene TRBJ1-5; 9 nucleotides line up with TRBD1. V shed 6 bases and J 2 bases; nucleotides not matched to a gene: 5. The CDR3 loop spans 15 amino acids. The germline gives CDR1 SNHLY, CDR2 FYNNEI. The CDR3 DNA sequence: TGTGCCAGCAGGGGGACAGGGATAGGCAATCAGCCCCAGCATTTT. Its protein product is CASRGTGIGNQPQHF.

V usage is TRBV7-9 and J usage is TRBJ2-4, with TRBD2 matching over 8 bases. Unmatched junction bases numbered 10, after V lost 5 bases and J lost 16 bases. CDR1 is SEHNR and CDR2 is FQNEAQ in the germline V gene (reference sequence). The CDR3 length is 12 residues. The CDR3: CASSPPGGAIYF. The CDR3 DNA follows: TGTGCCAGCAGCCCACCCGGGGGGGCTATTTACTTC.

The chain is built from TRBV5-1 and TRBJ2-1; unclear D gene. V lost 2 bases to trimming and J lost 1 base, with 13 bases between them. Germline V gives CDR1 SGHRS, CDR2 YFSETQ. This CDR3 has 16 residues. The CDR3 bases are TGCGCCAGCAGCTTTAGTGAGACAAGTTCCTACAATGAGCAGTTCTTC. Translated, it gives CASSFSETSSYNEQFF.

The CDR3 here is CASTQNVGYNSPLHF. CDR3 DNA sequence: TGTGCCAGCACTCAGAACGTAGGGTATAATTCACCCCTCCACTTT. This chain joins TRBV27 and TRBJ1-6; no firm D call. Looked up from germline, CDR1 is MNHEY and CDR2 is SMNVEV (reference sequence). The V gene lost 7 bases and the J gene lost 4 bases, with 14 bases spanning the gap. This CDR3 has 15 residues.

This clone was found a few times. This sequence joins TRBV5-1 and TRBJ1-1; D gene ambiguous. Germline loops: CDR1 SGHRS, CDR2 YFSETQ. The CDR3 is 14 residues long. V gave up 2 bases and J gave up 4 bases, with 12 bases separating them. In nucleotides, the CDR3 is TGCGCCAGCAGCTTTGGGGTCGCCGGCACTGAAGCTTTCTTT. This gives the protein CASSFGVAGTEAFF.

The chain couples TRBV4-3 to TRBJ2-5; 11 bases fit TRBD2. The CDR3 totals 14 residues. V dropped 1 base and J dropped 5; count of bases not matched to a gene: 0. Germline CDR1 LGHNA, CDR2 YSLEER. DNA of the CDR3: TGCGCCAGCAGCCAAGGGACTAGCGGGGAGACCCAGTACTTC. Protein product: CASSQGTSGETQYF.

The J gene is TRBJ2-5, the V gene TRBV11-2; 8 positions match TRBD1. This CDR3 has 16 residues. The V gene's germline CDR1 is SGHAT and CDR2 FQNNGV. Losses at the gene ends were 4 bases for V and 2 bases for J; bases not matched to a gene: 9. The chain's CDR3 is CASSSGTGGVQETQYF. CDR3 bases: TGTGCCAGCAGCTCCGGGACAGGCGGCGTTCAAGAGACCCAGTACTTC.

Only a few counts were recorded for this clone. The V and J genes are TRBV28 and TRBJ1-5, with TRBD1 identical over 11 bases. The CDR3 extends over 14 amino acids. Germline V gene lookup returns CDR1 MDHEN and CDR2 SYDVKM. J gave up 9 bases and V 4 bases, and 5 bases lay outside the gene matches. The CDR3 spells CASSSGQGVGPQHF. CDR3 coding DNA: TGTGCCAGCAGTTCGGGACAGGGGGTCGGGCCCCAGCATTTT.

The chain carries TRBV4-3 and TRBJ2-3; 8 positions agree with TRBD2. Germline values: CDR1 LGHNA, CDR2 YSLEER. The CDR3 sequence is 19 residues long. Trimming took 1 base from V and 1 from J; bases not matched to a gene: 13. CDR3 nucleotide sequence: TGCGCCAGCAGCCAAGGGGGGGGTAGCGGGGCCGTAGGCACAGATACGCAGTATTTT. Amino acids: CASSQGGGSGAVGTDTQYF.

V and J are TRBV5-1 and TRBJ1-1; TRBD1 might be the D (5 bases). Germline CDR1 and CDR2: SGHRS and YFSETQ. Trimming cost V 4 bases and J 0 bases, with 16 bases left between them. The CDR3 has 16 residues. In nucleotides, the CDR3 is TGCGCCAGCAGCCCCAATCCCGGGACGGTGAACACTGAAGCTTTCTTT. This translates into CASSPNPGTVNTEAFF.

CDR3 region: CASKRDSYNEQFF. For the CDR3, the DNA is TGTGCCAGCAAAAGGGACAGCTACAATGAGCAGTTCTTC. The chain links TRBV6-5 to TRBJ2-1, with TRBD1 identical over 7 bases. Germline V gene sequence: CDR1 MNHEY, CDR2 SVGAGI. The ends lost 7 bases at V and 3 bases at J; junction bases unmatched: 3. The CDR3 contains 13 residues.

The chain joins TRBV4-3 to TRBJ2-5; D could derive from TRBD1 or TRBD2 (5 bases each). This CDR3 is 13 amino acids long. CDR1 is LGHNA, CDR2 YSLEER, per germline. Trimming cost V 4 bases and J 4 bases, with 10 bases left between them. The CDR3 sequence is CASSLYGGETQYF. The CDR3 DNA reads as TGCGCCAGCAGCCTGTATGGGGGAGAGACCCAGTACTTC.

Comment on this clone: An end of the junction does not agree with germline; a read error may underlie this. This same CDR3 is encoded by further DNA sequences in the sample. V and J are TRBV10-3 and TRBJ2-3; no clear D. The V gene's germline CDR1 is ENHRY and CDR2 SYGVKD. The CDR3 contains 12 residues. Here the CDR3 reads CAISESSDTQYF. As DNA, the CDR3 is TGTGCCATCAGTGAATCCTCAGATACGCAGTACTTT.

The chain couples TRBV6-5 to TRBJ2-3; D may be TRBD2 (5 bases). The V end was cut by 5 bases, the J end by 2 bases, with 14 bases between. Per the germline V gene, CDR1 is MNHEY and CDR2 is SVGAGI. The CDR3 loop spans 15 amino acids. CDR3: CASSPRRLYTDTQYF. Here the CDR3 DNA reads TGTGCCAGCAGTCCTAGGAGGCTCTACACAGATACGCAGTATTTT.

The gene calls are TRBV29-1 and TRBJ1-1, with 8 bases lining up with TRBD1. Germline CDR1 reads SQVTM; CDR2 reads ANQGSEA. The V and J ends lost 3 bases and 4 bases, in that order; junction bases with no gene match: 4. CDR3 length: 13 residues. The CDR3 sequence: CSVETGVTTEAFF. The CDR3 bases are TGCAGCGTTGAGACAGGGGTTACCACTGAAGCTTTCTTT.

This clone was detected only a few times. V and J are TRBV6-6 and TRBJ2-1; TRBD1 matches at 7 bases. The V gene's germline CDR1 is MNHNY and CDR2 SVGAGI (reference sequence). The V segment lost 6 bases and the J segment 6 bases; nucleotides outside the gene matches: 5. The CDR3 is made up of 13 amino acids. CDR3 DNA: TGTGCCAGCAGGACTGACAGGGTCAATGAGCAGTTCTTC. Translated: CASRTDRVNEQFF.

V and J are TRBV4-2 and TRBJ1-5; D is unclear. The germline V gene has CDR1 LGHNA and CDR2 YNFKEQ. V lost 0 bases to trimming and J lost 2 bases, with 5 bases between them. CDR3 length: 14 amino acids. CDR3 DNA sequence: TGTGCCAGCAGCCAAGACAGTGGCAATCAGCCCCAGCATTTT. Protein sequence: CASSQDSGNQPQHF.

This clone occurred a few times. The chain combines TRBV4-2 with TRBJ2-2; TRBD2 might be the D (6 bases). The CDR3 runs to 14 residues. From germline, CDR1 is LGHNA and CDR2 YNFKEQ. The V gene lost 1 base and the J gene lost 6 bases, with 9 bases spanning the gap. The CDR3 nucleotides are TGTGCCAGCAGCCAAGCGGGGACTCCCGGGGAGCTGTTTTTT. Residues: CASSQAGTPGELFF.

This clone was detected a few times. The chain carries TRBV7-3 and TRBJ2-4; TRBD1 or TRBD2 may be the D gene (5 bases each). The V gene lost 5 bases and the J gene lost 0 bases, with 11 bases spanning the gap. Per germline, CDR1 SGHTA and CDR2 FQGTGA. The CDR3 consists of 15 residues. CDR3 sequence: CASSPGTAAKNIQYF. CDR3 bases: TGTGCCAGCAGCCCGGGGACGGCAGCCAAAAACATTCAGTACTTC.

The V call is TRBV20-1, the J call TRBJ2-1; D is tentatively TRBD1 or TRBD2 (7 bases each). Trimming stripped 6 bases from V and 7 bases from J, with 10 bases between. Per the germline V gene, CDR1 is DFQATT and CDR2 is SNEGSKA (reference sequence). CDR3 length equals 11 residues. DNA of the CDR3: TGCAGTGCCCAGGGGGGGAATGAGCAGTTCTTC. Translating it yields CSAQGGNEQFF.

The rearrangement links TRBV27 to TRBJ2-2; a weak D match, TRBD1 (6 bases). Trimming removed 3 bases from V and 5 bases from J, with 13 bases in between. Germline lookup yields CDR1 MNHEY and CDR2 SMNVEV (reference sequence). The length of the CDR3 is 15 residues. The DNA of the CDR3 is TGTGCCAGCAGTTTTTGGACACAGGGTACCGGGGAGCTGTTTTTT. Translation gives CASSFWTQGTGELFF.

This clone was found a few times. This chain connects TRBV29-1 to TRBJ1-4; D is ambiguous. The CDR3 contains 11 residues. V was pared by 7 bases and J by 7 bases, with 10 bases between. Germline CDR1 is SQVTM and CDR2 is ANQGSEA. As DNA, the CDR3 is TGCAGCGGAACCTTCTTTGAAAAACTGTTTTTT. Amino acids: CSGTFFEKLFF. The full variable domain, completed using reference TRBV29-1 and TRBJ1-4, is SAVISQKPSRDICQRGTSLTIQCQVDSQVTMMFWYRQQPGQSLTLIATANQGSEATYESGFVIDKFPISRPNLTFSTLTVSNMSPEDSSIYLCSGTFFEKLFFGSGTQLSVL.